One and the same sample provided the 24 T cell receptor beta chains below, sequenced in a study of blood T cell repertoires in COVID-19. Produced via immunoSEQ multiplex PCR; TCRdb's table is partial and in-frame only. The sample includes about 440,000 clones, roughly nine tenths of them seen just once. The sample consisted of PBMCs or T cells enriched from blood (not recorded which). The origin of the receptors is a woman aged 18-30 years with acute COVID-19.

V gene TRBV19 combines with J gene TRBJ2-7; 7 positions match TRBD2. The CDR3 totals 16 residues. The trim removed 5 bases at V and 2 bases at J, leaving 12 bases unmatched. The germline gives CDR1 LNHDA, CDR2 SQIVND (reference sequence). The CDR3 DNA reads TGTGCCAGTAGTTCGAGGGAGGGGACTACTACCTACGAGCAGTACTTC. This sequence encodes CASSSREGTTTYEQYF.

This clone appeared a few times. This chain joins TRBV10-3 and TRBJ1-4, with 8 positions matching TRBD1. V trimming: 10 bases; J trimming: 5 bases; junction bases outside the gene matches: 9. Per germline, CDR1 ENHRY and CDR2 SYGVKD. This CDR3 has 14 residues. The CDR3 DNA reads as TGTGCCACCGAATGGGACAGGTCAAATGAAAAACTGTTTTTT. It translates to CATEWDRSNEKLFF.

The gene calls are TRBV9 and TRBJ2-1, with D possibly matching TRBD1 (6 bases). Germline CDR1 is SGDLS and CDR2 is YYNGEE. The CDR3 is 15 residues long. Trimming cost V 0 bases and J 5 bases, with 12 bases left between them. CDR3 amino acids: CASSVDRVTHNEQFF. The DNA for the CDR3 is TGTGCCAGCAGCGTAGACAGGGTTACGCACAATGAGCAGTTCTTC. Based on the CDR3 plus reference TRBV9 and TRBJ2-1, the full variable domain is DSGVTQTPKHLITATGQRVTLRCSPRSGDLSVYWYQQSLDQGLQFLIQYYNGEERAKGNILERFSAQQFPDLHSELNLSSLELGDSALYFCASSVDRVTHNEQFFGPGTRLTVL.

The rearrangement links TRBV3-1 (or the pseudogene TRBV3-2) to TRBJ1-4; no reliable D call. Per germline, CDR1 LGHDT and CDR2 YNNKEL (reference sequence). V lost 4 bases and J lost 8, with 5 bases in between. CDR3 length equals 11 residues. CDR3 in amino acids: CASSRAEKLFF. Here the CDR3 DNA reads TGTGCCAGCAGCCGCGCGGAAAAACTGTTTTTT.

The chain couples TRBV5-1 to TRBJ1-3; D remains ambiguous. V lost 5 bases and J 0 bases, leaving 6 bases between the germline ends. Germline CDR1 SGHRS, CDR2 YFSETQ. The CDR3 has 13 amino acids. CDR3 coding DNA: TGCGCCAGCAGTCAGAACTCTGGAAACACCATATATTTT. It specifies CASSQNSGNTIYF.

The CDR3: CASSQDRSGQANQPQHF. CDR3 nucleotide sequence: TGCGCCAGCAGCCAAGATAGGTCGGGACAGGCCAATCAGCCCCAGCATTTT. This sequence joins TRBV4-1 and TRBJ1-5; 8 bases fit TRBD1. Trimming removed 0 bases from V and 3 bases from J; junction bases left unmatched: 7. This CDR3 spans 17 amino acids. Germline V CDR1 and CDR2: MGHRA, YSYEKL.

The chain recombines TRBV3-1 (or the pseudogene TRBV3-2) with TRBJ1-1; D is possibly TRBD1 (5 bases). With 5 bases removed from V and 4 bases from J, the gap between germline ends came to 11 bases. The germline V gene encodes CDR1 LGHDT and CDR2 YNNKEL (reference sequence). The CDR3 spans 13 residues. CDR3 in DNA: TGTGCCAGCAGCGGGGTCGGGGGCACTGAAGCTTTCTTT. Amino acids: CASSGVGGTEAFF.

The CDR3 coding sequence is TGTGCCAGGGGGCCGGGACTTAGCACAGATACGCAGTATTTT. Translation: CARGPGLSTDTQYF. The rearrangement uses TRBV9 and TRBJ2-3; TRBD2 is a possible D gene (6 bases). The V and J ends lost 8 bases and 0 bases respectively, with 13 bases between them. CDR3 size: 14 residues. Germline CDR1 is SGDLS and CDR2 is YYNGEE. Full variable domain (missing parts from reference TRBV9 and TRBJ2-3): DSGVTQTPKHLITATGQRVTLRCSPRSGDLSVYWYQQSLDQGLQFLIQYYNGEERAKGNILERFSAQQFPDLHSELNLSSLELGDSALYFCARGPGLSTDTQYFGPGTRLTVL.

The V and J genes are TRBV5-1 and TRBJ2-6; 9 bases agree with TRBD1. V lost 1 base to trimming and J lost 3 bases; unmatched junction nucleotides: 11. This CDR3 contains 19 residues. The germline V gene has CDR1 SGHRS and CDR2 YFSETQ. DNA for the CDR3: TGCGCCAGCAGCTTGCCATTTAGGACAGGGGCCTTTGGGGCCAACGTCCTGACTTTC. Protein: CASSLPFRTGAFGANVLTF.

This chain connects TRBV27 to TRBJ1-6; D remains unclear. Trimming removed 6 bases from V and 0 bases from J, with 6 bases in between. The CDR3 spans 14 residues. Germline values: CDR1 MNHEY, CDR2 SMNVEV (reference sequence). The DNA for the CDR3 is TGTGCCAGCAGCCCCCACTCCTATAATTCACCCCTCCACTTT. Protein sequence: CASSPHSYNSPLHF.

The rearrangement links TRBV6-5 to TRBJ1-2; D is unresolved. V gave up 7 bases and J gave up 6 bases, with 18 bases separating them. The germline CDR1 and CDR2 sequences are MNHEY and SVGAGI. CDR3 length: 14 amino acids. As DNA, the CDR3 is TGTGCCAGCAATCTTCGCCCGCTCCAGGATGGCTACACCTTC. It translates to CASNLRPLQDGYTF.

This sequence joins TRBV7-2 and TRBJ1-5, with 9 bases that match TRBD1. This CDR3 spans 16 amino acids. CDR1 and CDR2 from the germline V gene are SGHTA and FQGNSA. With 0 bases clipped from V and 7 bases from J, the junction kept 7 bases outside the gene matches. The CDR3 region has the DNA TGTGCCAGCAGCTTAGCCAGGACAGGGGAAGGACAGCCCCAGCATTTT. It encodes CASSLARTGEGQPQHF.

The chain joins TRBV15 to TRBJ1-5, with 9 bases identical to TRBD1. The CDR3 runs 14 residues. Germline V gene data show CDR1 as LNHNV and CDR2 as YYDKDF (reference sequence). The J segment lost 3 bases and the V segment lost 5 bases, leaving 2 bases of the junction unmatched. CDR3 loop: CATSDRGDNQPQHF. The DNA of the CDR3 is TGTGCCACCAGCGACAGGGGGGACAATCAGCCCCAGCATTTT.

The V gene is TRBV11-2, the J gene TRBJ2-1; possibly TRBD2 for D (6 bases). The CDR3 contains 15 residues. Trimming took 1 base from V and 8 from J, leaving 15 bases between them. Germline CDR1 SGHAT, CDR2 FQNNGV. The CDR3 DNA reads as TGTGCCAGCAGCTTAGGGCTAGCGACGTTCGATGAGCAGTTCTTC. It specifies CASSLGLATFDEQFF.

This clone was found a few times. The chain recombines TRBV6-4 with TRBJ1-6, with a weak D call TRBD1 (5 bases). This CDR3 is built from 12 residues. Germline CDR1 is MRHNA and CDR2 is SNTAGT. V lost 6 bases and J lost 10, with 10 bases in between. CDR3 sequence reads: CASRQGNSPLHF. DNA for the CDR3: TGTGCCAGCAGGCAGGGCAACTCACCCCTCCACTTT.

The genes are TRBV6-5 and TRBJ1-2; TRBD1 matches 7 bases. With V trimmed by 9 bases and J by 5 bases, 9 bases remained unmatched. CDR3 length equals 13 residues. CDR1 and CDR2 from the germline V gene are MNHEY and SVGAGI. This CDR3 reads CASSTGLRYGYTF. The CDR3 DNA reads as TGTGCCAGTTCGACAGGGTTGAGGTATGGCTACACCTTC.

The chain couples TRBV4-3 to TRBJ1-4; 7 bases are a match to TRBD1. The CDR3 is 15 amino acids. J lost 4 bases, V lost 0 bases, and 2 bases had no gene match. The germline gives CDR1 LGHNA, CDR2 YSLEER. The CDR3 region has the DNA TGCGCCAGCAGCCAAGAAGGGACAGATAATGAAAAACTGTTTTTT. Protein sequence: CASSQEGTDNEKLFF.

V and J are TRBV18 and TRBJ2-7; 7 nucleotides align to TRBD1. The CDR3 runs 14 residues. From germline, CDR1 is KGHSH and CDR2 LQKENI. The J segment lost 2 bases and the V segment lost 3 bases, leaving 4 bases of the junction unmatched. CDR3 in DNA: TGTGCCAGCTCACCGCTCGGACAGGCCTACGAGCAGTACTTC. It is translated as CASSPLGQAYEQYF. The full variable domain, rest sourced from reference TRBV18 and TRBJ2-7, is NAGVMQNPRHLVRRRGQEARLRCSPMKGHSHVYWYRQLPEEGLKFMVYLQKENIIDESGMPKERFSAEFPKEGPSILRIQQVVRGDSAAYFCASSPLGQAYEQYFGPGTRLTVT.

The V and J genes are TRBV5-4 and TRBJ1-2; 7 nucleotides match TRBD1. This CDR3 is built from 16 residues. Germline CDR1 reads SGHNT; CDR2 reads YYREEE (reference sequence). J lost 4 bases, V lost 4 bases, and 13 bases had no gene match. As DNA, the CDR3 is TGTGCCAGCAGCCCCGTGACAGGGTCGGAGAGCTATGGCTACACCTTC. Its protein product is CASSPVTGSESYGYTF. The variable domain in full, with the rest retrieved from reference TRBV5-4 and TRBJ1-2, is ETGVTQSPTHLIKTRGQQVTLRCSSQSGHNTVSWYQQALGQGPQFIFQYYREEENGRGNFPPRFSGLQFPNYSSELNVNALELDDSALYLCASSPVTGSESYGYTFGSGTRLTVV.

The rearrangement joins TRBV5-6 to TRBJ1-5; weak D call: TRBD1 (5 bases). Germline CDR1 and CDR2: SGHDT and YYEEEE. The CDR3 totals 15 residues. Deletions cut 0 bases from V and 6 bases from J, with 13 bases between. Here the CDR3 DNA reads TGTGCCAGCAGCTTGGGTGCGGGGGGTGTTCAGCCCCAGCATTTT. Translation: CASSLGAGGVQPQHF. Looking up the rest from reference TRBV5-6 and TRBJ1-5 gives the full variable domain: DAGVTQSPTHLIKTRGQQVTLRCSPKSGHDTVSWYQQALGQGPQFIFQYYEEEERQRGNFPDRFSGHQFPNYSSELNVNALLLGDSALYLCASSLGAGGVQPQHFGDGTRLSIL.

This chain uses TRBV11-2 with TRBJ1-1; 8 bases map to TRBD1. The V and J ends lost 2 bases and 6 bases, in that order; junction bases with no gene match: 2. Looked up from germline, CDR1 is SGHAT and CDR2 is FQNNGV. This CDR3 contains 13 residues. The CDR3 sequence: CASSLTQGAEAFF. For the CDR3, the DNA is TGTGCCAGCAGCTTAACACAGGGGGCTGAAGCTTTCTTT.

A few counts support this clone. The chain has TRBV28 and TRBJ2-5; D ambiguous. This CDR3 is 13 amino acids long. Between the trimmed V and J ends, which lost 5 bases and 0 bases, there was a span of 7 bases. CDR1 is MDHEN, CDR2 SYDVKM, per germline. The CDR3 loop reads CASSKSNQETQYF. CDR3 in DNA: TGTGCCAGCAGTAAGAGTAACCAAGAGACCCAGTACTTC.

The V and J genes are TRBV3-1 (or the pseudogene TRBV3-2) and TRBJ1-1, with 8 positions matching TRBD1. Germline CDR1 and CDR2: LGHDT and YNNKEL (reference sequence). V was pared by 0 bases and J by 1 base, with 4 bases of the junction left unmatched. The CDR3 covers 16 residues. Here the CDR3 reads CASSQDHRGENTEAFF. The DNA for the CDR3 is TGTGCCAGCAGCCAAGACCACAGGGGGGAGAACACTGAAGCTTTCTTT.

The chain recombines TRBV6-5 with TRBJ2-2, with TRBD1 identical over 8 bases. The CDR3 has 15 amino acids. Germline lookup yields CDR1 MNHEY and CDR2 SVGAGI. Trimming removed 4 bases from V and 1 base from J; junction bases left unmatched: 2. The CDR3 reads CASSSGTGNTGELFF. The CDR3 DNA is TGTGCCAGCAGTTCCGGGACAGGGAACACCGGGGAGCTGTTTTTT.